One T cell receptor (beta chain) is described in this entry. The sample belongs to a study of CD8 T cells in Susac syndrome. It was with random hexamers that roughly 0.45 to 1 ug RNA was reverse transcribed. Coverage of TCR beta CDR3 amplification by immunoSEQ multiplex PCR extended to 54 Vbeta and 13 Jbeta. TCRdb processed the immunoSEQ multiplex PCR reads anew with MiXCR; each CDR3 protein has one entry. The table shows under 200,000 distinct CDR3 sequences, with roughly nine tenths occurring only once. Matched for age and sex, the controls were healthy donors. Negative isolation was used for CD8+ and CD4+ T cells, and FACS enrichment was applied to TEMRA cells. Losses at the gene ends were 4 bases for V and 1 base for J; bases not matched to a gene: 4. There are 15 residues in the CDR3. Germline V gives CDR1 KGHDR, CDR2 SFDVKD.

Sequenced: CD4+ T cells from PBMCs. The sequence was collected from a human donor in good health. The chain employs TRBV24-1 and TRBJ2-5; 8 bases match TRBD2. In DNA, the CDR3 is TGTGCCACCAGTGAGGCGGGGGGTCCCCAAGAGACCCAGTACTTC. Translated, it gives CATSEAGGPQETQYF.